This T cell receptor (beta chain) was captured in a study of CXCR3-negative and CXCR3-positive naive CD8 T cells. The study, taken as a whole, reports: CXCR3-positive naive cells had TRB CDR3s that were more hydrophobic than CXCR3-negative naive cells had. Cryopreserved cells showed partially decreased CXCR3 expression, and most assays used fresh PBMCs.

Triplicate sorts, around 300,000 cells apiece, were made for each CD8+ T cell subset. This clonotype is identified as medium-sized from frequency. The antigen is unknown. Per the germline V gene, CDR1 is SGHTA and CDR2 is FQGNSA. CDR3 length: 15 residues. TRB cDNA libraries were made by UMI-labeled 5' RACE. After re-calling the 5' RACE reads, TCRdb lists one entry per CDR3 protein, DNA absent. Its clone listing holds several thousand distinct CDR3 sequences. Sequencing was performed on naive CXCR3- CD8+ T cells from blood. Subset: CD45RO-CCR7+CD27+CD95- naive CD8+ T cells lacking CXCR3 (TNR3-). This TCR was recovered from a human donor in good health. Some clones in this sample may be carry-over from other donors' samples. The rearrangement joins TRBV7-2 to TRBJ1-1. The CDR3 spells CASSLDWLLNTEAFF.